This TCR beta chain was sequenced during a study of blood T cell repertoires in COVID-19. Per the study methods: By means of reference gene primer amplification, nucleated cell counts were estimated. Measured with immunoSEQ multiplex PCR; TCRdb has only the in-frame clones, and not every one. V, J and clone size are taken as reported in that table, and D and trimming were inferred from the DNA itself. The sample carries fewer than 150,000 clones, roughly four fifths recorded once. Germline V lookup: CDR1 WNHNN, CDR2 SYGVQD (reference sequence). V lost 3 bases and J lost 2; bases outside the gene matches: 3. CDR3 size: 14 residues.

V is TRBV10-1 and J is TRBJ2-5; 7 nucleotides match TRBD1. The sequence was obtained from a human donor in a cohort sampled during active COVID-19. What was sequenced was peripheral blood. CDR3 nucleotides: TGCGCCAGCAGTGACGGGACAGTTCAAGAGACCCAGTACTTC. This gives the protein CASSDGTVQETQYF.